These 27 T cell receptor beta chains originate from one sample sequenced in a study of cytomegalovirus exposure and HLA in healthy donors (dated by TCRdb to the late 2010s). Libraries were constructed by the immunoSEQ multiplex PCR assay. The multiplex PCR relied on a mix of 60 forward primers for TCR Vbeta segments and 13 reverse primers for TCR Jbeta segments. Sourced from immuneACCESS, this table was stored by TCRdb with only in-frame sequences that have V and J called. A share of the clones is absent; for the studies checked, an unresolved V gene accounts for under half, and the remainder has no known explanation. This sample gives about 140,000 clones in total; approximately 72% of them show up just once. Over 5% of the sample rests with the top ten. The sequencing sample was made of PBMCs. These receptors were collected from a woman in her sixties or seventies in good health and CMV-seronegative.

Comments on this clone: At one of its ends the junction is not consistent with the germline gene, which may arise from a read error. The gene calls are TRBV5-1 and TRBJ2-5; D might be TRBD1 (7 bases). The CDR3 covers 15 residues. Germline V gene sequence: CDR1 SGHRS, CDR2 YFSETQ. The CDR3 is CASSLFRRGRETQYF. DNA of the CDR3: TGTGCCAGCAGCTTGTTCCGGAGGGGGCGGGAGACCCAGTACTTC.

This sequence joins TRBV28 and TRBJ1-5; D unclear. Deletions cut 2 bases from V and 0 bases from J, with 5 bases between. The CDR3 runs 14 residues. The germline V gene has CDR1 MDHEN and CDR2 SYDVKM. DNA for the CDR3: TGTGCCAGCAGTTTAGTTAGTAGCAATCAGCCCCAGCATTTT. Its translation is CASSLVSSNQPQHF.

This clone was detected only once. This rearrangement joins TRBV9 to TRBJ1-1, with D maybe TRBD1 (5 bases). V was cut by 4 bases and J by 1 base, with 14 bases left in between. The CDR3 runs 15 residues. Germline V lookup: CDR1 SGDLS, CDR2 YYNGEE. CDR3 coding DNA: TGTGCCAGCAGCCCGTCGGGACTATCGAACACTGAAGCTTTCTTT. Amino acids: CASSPSGLSNTEAFF. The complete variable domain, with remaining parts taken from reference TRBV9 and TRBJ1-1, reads DSGVTQTPKHLITATGQRVTLRCSPRSGDLSVYWYQQSLDQGLQFLIQYYNGEERAKGNILERFSAQQFPDLHSELNLSSLELGDSALYFCASSPSGLSNTEAFFGQGTRLTVV.

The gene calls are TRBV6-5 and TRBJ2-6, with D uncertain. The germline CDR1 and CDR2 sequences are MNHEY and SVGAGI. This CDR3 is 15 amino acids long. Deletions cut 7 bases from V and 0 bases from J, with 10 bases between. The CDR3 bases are TGTGCCAGCAACAAAGGCGGCTCTGGGGCCAACGTCCTGACTTTC. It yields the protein CASNKGGSGANVLTF.

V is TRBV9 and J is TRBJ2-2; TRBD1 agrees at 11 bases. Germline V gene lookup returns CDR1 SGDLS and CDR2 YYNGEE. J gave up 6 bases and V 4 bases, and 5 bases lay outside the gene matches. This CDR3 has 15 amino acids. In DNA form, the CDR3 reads TGTGCCAGCAGCCTCGGACAGGGGGCTTCCGGGGAGCTGTTTTTT. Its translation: CASSLGQGASGELFF.

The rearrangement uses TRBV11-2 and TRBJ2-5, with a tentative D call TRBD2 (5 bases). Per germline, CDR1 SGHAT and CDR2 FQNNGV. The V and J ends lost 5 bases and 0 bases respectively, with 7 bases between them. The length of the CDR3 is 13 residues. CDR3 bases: TGTGCCAGCAGCCGAGGGTACCAAGAGACCCAGTACTTC. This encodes CASSRGYQETQYF.

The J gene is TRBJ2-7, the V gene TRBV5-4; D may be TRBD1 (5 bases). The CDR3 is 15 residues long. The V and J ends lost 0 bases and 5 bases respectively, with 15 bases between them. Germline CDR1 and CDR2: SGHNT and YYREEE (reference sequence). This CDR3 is CASSLEARATNEQYF. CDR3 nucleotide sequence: TGTGCCAGCAGCTTGGAGGCCAGGGCAACGAACGAGCAGTACTTC.

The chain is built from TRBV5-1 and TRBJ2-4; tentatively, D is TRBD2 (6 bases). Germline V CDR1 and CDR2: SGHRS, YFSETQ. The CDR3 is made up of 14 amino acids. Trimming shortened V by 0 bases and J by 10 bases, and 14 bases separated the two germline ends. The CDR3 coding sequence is TGCGCCAGCAGCTTGGTGAGGGATGCGGGGATTCAGTACTTC. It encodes CASSLVRDAGIQYF. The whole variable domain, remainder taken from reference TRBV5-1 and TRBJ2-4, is KAGVTQTPRYLIKTRGQQVTLSCSPISGHRSVSWYQQTPGQGLQFLFEYFSETQRNKGNFPGRFSGRQFSNSRSEMNVSTLELGDSALYLCASSLVRDAGIQYFGAGTRLSVL.

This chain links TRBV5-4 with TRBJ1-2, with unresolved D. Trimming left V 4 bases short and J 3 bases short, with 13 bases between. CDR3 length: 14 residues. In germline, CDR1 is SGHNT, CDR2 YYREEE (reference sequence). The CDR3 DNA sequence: TGTGCCAGCAGCCTACCGCAGGTGGACTATGGCTACACCTTC. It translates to CASSLPQVDYGYTF.

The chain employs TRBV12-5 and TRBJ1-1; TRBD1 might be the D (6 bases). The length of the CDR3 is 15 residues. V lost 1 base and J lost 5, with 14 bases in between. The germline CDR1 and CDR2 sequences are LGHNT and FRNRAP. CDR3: CASGLATGRGTEAFF. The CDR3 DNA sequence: TGTGCTAGTGGTTTGGCTACAGGGAGGGGGACTGAAGCTTTCTTT.

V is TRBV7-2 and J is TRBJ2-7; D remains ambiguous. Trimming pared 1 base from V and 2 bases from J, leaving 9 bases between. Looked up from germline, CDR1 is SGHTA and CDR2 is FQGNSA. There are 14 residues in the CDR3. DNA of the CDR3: TGTGCCAGCAGCTTAGATGGCGGAACCTACGAGCAGTACTTC. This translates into CASSLDGGTYEQYF.

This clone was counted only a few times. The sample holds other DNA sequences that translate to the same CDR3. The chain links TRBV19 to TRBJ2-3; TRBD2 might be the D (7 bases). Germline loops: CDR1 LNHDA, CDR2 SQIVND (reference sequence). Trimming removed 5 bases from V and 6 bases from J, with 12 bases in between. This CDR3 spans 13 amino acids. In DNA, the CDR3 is TGTGCCAGTAGTGAGGGGGGGGCTGATACGCAGTATTTT. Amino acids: CASSEGGADTQYF. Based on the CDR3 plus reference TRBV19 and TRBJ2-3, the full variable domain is DGGITQSPKYLFRKEGQNVTLSCEQNLNHDAMYWYRQDPGQGLRLIYYSQIVNDFQKGDIAEGYSVSREKKESFPLTVTSAQKNPTAFYLCASSEGGADTQYFGPGTRLTVL.

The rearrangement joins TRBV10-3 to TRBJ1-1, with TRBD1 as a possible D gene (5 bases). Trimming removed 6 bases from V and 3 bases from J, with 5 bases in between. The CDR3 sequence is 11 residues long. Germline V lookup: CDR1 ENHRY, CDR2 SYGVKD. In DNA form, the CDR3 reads TGTGCCATCAGCAGGGACACTGAAGCTTTCTTT. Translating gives CAISRDTEAFF.

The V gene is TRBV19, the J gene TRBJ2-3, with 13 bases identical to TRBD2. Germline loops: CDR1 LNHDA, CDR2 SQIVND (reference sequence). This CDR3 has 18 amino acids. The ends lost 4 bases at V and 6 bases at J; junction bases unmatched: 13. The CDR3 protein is CASSTHRRTSGSGDTQYF. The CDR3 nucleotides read TGTGCCAGTAGTACTCACCGTAGGACTAGCGGGAGTGGTGATACGCAGTATTTT.

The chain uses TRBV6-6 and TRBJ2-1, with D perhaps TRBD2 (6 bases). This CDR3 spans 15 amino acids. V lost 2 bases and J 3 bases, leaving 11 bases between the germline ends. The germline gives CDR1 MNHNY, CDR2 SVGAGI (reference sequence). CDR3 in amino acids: CASSYEGAGYNEQFF. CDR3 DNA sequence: TGTGCCAGCAGTTACGAGGGAGCGGGCTACAATGAGCAGTTCTTC.

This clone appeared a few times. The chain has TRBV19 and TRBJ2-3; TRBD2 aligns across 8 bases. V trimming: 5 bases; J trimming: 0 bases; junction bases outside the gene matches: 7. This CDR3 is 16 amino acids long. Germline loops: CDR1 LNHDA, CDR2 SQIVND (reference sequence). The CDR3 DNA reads TGTGCCAGTAGTTTCATCCTAGCGGGTAGCACAGATACGCAGTATTTT. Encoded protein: CASSFILAGSTDTQYF.

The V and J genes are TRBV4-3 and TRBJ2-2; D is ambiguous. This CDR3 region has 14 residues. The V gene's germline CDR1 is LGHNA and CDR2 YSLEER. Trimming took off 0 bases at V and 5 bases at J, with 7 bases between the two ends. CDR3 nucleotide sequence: TGCGCCAGCAGCCAAGACCGGGTTACCGGGGAGCTGTTTTTT. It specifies CASSQDRVTGELFF.

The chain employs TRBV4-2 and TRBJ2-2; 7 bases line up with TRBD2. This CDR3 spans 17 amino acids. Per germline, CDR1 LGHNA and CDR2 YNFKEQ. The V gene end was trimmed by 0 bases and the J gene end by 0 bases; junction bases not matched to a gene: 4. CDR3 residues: CASSQDSGGANTGELFF. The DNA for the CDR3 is TGTGCCAGCAGCCAAGATTCGGGGGGAGCGAACACCGGGGAGCTGTTTTTT.

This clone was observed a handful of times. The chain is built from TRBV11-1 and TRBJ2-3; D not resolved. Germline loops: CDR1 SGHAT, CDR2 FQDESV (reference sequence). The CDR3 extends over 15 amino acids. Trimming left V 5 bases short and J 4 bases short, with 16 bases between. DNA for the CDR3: TGTGCCAGCAGCCCAGTAAGAATGCTGCCAGATACGCAGTATTTT. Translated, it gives CASSPVRMLPDTQYF.

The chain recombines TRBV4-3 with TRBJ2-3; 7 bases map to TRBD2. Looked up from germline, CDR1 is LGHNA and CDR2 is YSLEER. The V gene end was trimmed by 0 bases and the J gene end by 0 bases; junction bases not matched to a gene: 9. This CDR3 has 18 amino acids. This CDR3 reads CASSQDWASGLSTDTQYF. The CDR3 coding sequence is TGCGCCAGCAGCCAAGATTGGGCTAGCGGTCTTAGCACAGATACGCAGTATTTT.

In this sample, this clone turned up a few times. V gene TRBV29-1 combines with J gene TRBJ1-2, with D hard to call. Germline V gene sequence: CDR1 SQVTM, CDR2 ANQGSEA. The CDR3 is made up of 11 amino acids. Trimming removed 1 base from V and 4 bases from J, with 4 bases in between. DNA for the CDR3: TGCAGCGTTGAAGTTAGCTATGGCTACACCTTC. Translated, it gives CSVEVSYGYTF.

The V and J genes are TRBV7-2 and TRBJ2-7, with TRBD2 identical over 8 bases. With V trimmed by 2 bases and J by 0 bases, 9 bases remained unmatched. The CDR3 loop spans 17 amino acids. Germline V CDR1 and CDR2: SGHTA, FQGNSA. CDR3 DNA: TGTGCCAGCAGCTTACGTGGCGGGGGGAGGTCCTCCTACGAGCAGTACTTC. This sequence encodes CASSLRGGGRSSYEQYF.

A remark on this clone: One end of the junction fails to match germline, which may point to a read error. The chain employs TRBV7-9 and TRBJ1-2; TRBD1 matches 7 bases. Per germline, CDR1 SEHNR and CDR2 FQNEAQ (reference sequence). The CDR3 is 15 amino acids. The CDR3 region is CSSSLGRGSNYGYTF. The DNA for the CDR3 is TGTTCCAGCAGCTTAGGCAGGGGGTCTAACTATGGCTACACCTTC. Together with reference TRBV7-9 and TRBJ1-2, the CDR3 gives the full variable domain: DTGVSQNPRHKITKRGQNVTFRCDPISEHNRLYWYRQTLGQGPEFLTYFQNEAQLEKSRLLSDRFSAERPKGSFSTLEIQRTEQGDSAMYLCSSSLGRGSNYGYTFGSGTRLTVV.

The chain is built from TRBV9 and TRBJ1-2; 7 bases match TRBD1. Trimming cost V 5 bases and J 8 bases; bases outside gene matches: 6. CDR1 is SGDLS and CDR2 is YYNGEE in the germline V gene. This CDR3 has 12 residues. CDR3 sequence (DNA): TGTGCCAGCAGGGGCAGGGGGAGGGGCTACACCTTC. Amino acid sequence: CASRGRGRGYTF. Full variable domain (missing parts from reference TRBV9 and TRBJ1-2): DSGVTQTPKHLITATGQRVTLRCSPRSGDLSVYWYQQSLDQGLQFLIQYYNGEERAKGNILERFSAQQFPDLHSELNLSSLELGDSALYFCASRGRGRGYTFGSGTRLTVV.

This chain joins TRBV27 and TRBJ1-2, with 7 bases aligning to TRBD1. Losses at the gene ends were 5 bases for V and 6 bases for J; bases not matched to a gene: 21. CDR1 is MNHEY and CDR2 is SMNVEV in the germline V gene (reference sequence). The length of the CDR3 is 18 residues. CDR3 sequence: CASSPSDRPSTGRNGYTF. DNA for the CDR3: TGTGCCAGCAGTCCTTCGGATAGACCCTCGACAGGGAGGAATGGCTACACCTTC.

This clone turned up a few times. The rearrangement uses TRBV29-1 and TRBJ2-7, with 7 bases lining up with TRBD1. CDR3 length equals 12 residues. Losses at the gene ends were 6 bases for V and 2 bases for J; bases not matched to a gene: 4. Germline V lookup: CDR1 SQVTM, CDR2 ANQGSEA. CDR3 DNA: TGCAGCGTGACAGGGCCAGCCTACGAGCAGTACTTC. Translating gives CSVTGPAYEQYF.

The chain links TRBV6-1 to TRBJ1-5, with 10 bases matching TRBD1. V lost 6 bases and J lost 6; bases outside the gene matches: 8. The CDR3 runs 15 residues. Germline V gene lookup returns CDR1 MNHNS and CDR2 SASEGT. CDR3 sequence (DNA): TGTGCCAGCAGCGGCCCCGGGACAGGGGCTCAGCCCCAGCATTTT. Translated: CASSGPGTGAQPQHF.